The sample holds many counts of the clone carrying this T cell receptor beta chain. What it recognizes is unknown. The sample comes from a study of T cell repertoires in cytomegalovirus infection. Study-wide background: In public TCR beta signatures, there were indications of both CMV infection and matching HLA type.

Trimming shortened V by 5 bases and J by 7 bases, and 23 bases separated the two germline ends. The CDR3 contains 16 residues. Germline-derived CDR1 and CDR2 are SGHTA and FQGNSA. One entry per CDR3 protein, called by TCRdb with MiXCR from the reads. The data contain 250,000 or so distinct CDR3 sequences, 9% to 15% of them singletons. Findings and limits, study-wide: Summed frequency of public TCR beta families distinguished CMV carriers with the relevant HLA. Dominating the ex vivo response were TCR beta clonotypes that were CMV-specific and HLA-C-restricted.

Sequencing was done on a sample of PBMCs. The rearrangement joins TRBV7-2 to TRBJ1-2; D is uncertain. The TCR originated in a human donor in good health (CMV status not recorded). Some clones in this sample may be carry-over from other donors' samples. The CDR3 loop is CASSLTGSTLQSGYTF. For the CDR3, the DNA is TGTGCCAGCAGCCTAACGGGTTCGACCCTACAATCTGGCTACACCTTC.